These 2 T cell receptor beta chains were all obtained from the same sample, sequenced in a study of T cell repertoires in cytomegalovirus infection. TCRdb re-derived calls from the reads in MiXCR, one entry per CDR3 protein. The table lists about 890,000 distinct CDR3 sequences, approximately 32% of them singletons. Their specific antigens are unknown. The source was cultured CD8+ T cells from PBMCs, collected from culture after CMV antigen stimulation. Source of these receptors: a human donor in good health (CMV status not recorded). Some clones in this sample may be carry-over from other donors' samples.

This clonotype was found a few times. Here the CDR3 reads CATSRVSRREPQHF. As DNA, the CDR3 is TGTGCCACCAGCAGAGTCTCTAGGAGGGAGCCCCAGCATTTT. The chain joins TRBV15 to TRBJ1-5; no reliable D call. The germline gives CDR1 LNHNV, CDR2 YYDKDF (reference sequence). The CDR3 has 14 residues. V was trimmed by 1 base and J by 8 bases, leaving 12 bases between them. The variable domain in full, completed from reference TRBV15 and TRBJ1-5, reads DAMVIQNPRYQVTQFGKPVTLSCSQTLNHNVMYWYQQKSSQAPKLLFHYYDKDFNNEADTPDNFQSRRPNTSFCFLDIRSPGLGDTAMYLCATSRVSRREPQHFGDGTRLSIL.

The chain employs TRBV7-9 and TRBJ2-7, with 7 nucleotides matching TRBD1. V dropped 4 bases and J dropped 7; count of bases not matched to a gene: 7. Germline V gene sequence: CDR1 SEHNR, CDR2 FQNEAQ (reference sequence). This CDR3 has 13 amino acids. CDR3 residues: CASSYGQVEEQYV. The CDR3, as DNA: TGTGCCAGCAGCTATGGACAGGTTGAAGAGCAGTACGTC.